The present T cell receptor beta chain was sequenced within a study of shared clonotypes between healthy human individuals. Points from the study as a whole: Clonotype sharing among donors, it was expected, would be affected by sequencing depth.

Naive CD8 cells comprised CD45RO-negative, CCR7-positively selected cells, excluding terminally differentiated effector memory CD45RA+ cells. A word on this clone: Its antigen is currently unknown.

The CDR3 sequence is 14 residues long. V was pared by 3 bases and J by 5 bases, with 2 bases of the junction left unmatched. The germline V gene has CDR1 SGDLS and CDR2 YYNGEE. Deep-level running was used for the assay. The data were produced by immunoSEQ multiplex PCR, yet TCRdb's version contains in-frame clones alone and is incomplete. The data show roughly 2 million clones, approximately 94% seen once. V and J are TRBV9 and TRBJ2-5; TRBD2 agrees at 12 bases. The sequencing sample was made of naive CD8+ T cells sorted from blood. The clonotype was recovered from a young man in good health. The CDR3 region is CASSATSGGETQYF. The CDR3 DNA sequence: TGTGCCAGCAGCGCGACTAGCGGGGGTGAGACCCAGTACTTC. The full variable domain, with the rest looked up from reference TRBV9 and TRBJ2-5, is DSGVTQTPKHLITATGQRVTLRCSPRSGDLSVYWYQQSLDQGLQFLIQYYNGEERAKGNILERFSAQQFPDLHSELNLSSLELGDSALYFCASSATSGGETQYFGPGTRLLVL.